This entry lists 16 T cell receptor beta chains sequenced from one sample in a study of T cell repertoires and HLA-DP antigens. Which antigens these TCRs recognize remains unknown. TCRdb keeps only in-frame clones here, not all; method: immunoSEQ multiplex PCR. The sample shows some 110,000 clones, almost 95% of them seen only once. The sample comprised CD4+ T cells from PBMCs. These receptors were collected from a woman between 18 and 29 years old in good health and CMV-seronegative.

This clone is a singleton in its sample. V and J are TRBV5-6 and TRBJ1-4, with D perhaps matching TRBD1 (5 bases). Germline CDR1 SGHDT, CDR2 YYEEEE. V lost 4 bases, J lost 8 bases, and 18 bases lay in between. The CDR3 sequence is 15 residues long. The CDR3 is CASSTAGKGSEKLFF. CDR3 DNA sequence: TGTGCCAGCAGCACGGCTGGGAAGGGGTCCGAAAAACTGTTTTTT.

CDR3 residues: CASSPQGGGYNEQFF. DNA of the CDR3: TGTGCCAGCTCACCACAGGGAGGCGGCTACAATGAGCAGTTCTTC. The J gene is TRBJ2-1, the V gene TRBV18; D is perhaps TRBD2 (6 bases). Deletions cut 1 base from V and 3 bases from J, with 10 bases between. The germline V gene encodes CDR1 KGHSH and CDR2 LQKENI. This CDR3 comprises 15 residues.

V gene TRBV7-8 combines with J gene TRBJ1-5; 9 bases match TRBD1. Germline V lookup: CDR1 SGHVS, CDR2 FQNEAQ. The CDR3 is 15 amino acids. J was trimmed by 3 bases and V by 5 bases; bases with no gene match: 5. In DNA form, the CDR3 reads TGTGCCAGCAGCCTCCGGGACAGGGTCAATCAGCCCCAGCATTTT. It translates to CASSLRDRVNQPQHF.

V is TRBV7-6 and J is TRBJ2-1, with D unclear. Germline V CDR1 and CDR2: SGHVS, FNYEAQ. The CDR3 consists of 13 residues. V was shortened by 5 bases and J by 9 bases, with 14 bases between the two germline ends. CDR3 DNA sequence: TGTGCCAGCAGCCCCCGGACCCGCGGTGAGCAGTTCTTC. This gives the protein CASSPRTRGEQFF.

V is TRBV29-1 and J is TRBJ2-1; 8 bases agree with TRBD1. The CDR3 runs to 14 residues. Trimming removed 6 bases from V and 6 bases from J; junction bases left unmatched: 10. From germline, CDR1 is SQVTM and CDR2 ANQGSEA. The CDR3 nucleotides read TGCAGCGTCCTTAGGGACAGGACTTTCAATGAGCAGTTCTTC. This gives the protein CSVLRDRTFNEQFF.

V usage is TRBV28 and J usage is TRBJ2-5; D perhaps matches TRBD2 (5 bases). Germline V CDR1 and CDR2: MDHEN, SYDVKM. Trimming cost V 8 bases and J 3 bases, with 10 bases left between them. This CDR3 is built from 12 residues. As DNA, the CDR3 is TGTGCCAGCGGACTTTCCAAAGAGACCCAGTACTTC. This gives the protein CASGLSKETQYF.

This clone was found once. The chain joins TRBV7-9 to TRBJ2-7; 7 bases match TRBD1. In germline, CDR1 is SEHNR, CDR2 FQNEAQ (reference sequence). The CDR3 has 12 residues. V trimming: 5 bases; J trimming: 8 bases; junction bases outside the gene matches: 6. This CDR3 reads CASSRQGLKQYV. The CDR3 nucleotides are TGTGCCAGCAGCCGACAGGGTCTGAAGCAGTACGTC.

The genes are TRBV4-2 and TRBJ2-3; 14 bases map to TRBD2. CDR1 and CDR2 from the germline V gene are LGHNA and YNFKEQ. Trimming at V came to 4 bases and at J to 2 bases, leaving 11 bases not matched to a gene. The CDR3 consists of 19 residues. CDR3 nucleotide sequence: TGTGCCAGCAGCCCCGGGACTAGCGGGAGTCTGCCAAACACAGATACGCAGTATTTT. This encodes CASSPGTSGSLPNTDTQYF.

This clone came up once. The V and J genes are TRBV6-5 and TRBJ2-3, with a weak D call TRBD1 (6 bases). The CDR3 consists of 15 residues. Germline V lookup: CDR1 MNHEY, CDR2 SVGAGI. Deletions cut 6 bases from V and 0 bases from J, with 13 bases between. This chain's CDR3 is CASRTGTLSTDTQYF. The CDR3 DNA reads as TGTGCCAGCAGGACGGGGACACTGAGCACAGATACGCAGTATTTT.

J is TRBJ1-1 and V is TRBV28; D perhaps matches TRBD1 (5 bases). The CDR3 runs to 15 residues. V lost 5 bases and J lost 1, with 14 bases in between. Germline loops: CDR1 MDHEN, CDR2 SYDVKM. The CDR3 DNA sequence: TGTGCCAGCAGTCGTGAGACAGTGGGGAACACTGAAGCTTTCTTT. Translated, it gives CASSRETVGNTEAFF.

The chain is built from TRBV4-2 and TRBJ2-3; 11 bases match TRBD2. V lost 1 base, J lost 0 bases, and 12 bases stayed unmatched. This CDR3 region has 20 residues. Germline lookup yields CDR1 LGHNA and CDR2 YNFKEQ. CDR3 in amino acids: CASSQGRLAGGSASTDTQYF. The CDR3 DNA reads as TGTGCCAGCAGCCAAGGTCGTCTAGCGGGGGGATCGGCGAGCACAGATACGCAGTATTTT.

The DNA for the CDR3 is TGTGCCAGCAGTCGGCTAGCGGGAGACGCCTACGAGCAGTACTTC. Translated, it gives CASSRLAGDAYEQYF. This chain joins TRBV27 and TRBJ2-7; 10 bases map to TRBD2. Germline CDR1 and CDR2: MNHEY and SMNVEV (reference sequence). Trimming took 5 bases from V and 2 from J; bases not matched to a gene: 6. This CDR3 is built from 15 residues.

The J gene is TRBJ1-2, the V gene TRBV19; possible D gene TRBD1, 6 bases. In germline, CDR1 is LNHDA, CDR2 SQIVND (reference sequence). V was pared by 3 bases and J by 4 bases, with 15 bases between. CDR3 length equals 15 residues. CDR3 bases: TGTGCCAGTAGTATGATCTCAGGGGTATCCTATGGCTACACCTTC. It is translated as CASSMISGVSYGYTF.

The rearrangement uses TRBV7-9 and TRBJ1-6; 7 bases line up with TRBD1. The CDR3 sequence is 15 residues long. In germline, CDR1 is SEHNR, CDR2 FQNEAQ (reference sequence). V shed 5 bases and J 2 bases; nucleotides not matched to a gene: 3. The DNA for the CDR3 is TGTGCCAGCAGCAACAGGGGAGCCTATAATTCACCCCTCCACTTT. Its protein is CASSNRGAYNSPLHF.

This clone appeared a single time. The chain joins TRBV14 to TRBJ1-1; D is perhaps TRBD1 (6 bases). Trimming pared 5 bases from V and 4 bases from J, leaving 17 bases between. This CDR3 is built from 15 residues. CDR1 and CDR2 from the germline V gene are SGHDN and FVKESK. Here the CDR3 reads CASSFRTAGSTEAFF. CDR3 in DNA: TGTGCCAGCAGCTTCCGGACAGCCGGCAGCACTGAAGCTTTCTTT.

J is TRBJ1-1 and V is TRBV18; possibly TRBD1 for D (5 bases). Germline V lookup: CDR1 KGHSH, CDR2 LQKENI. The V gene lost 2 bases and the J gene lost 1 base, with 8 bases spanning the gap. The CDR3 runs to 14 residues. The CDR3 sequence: CASSPKGKNTEAFF. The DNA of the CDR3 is TGTGCCAGCTCACCAAAGGGGAAGAACACTGAAGCTTTCTTT.